The source of this TCR beta chain is a study of regulatory T cells in long-lasting Graves disease. This clonotype was observed a handful of times. CDR1 and CDR2 (germline): SGHDN, FVKESK. This CDR3 spans 14 amino acids. Trimming cost V 5 bases and J 0 bases, with 5 bases left between them. Building of the TCR beta libraries involved iRepertoire HTBI primers and Arm-PCR of CDR3 regions. From the multiplex PCR reads, TCRdb called clonotypes with MiXCR, one entry per CDR3 protein. The sample records approximately 440,000 distinct CDR3 sequences, around 16% being singletons. As for time point: newly diagnosed GD, antithyroid drugs for less than 3 months. There was RNA extracted from PBMCs, and the TCR library was made from it. This sample was also put to use in a study of T cells in Graves' hyperthyroidism and ophthalmopathy.

This chain links TRBV14 with TRBJ2-6, with D unclear. The receptor was isolated from a man aged 35 to 55 with Graves disease. The source was peripheral blood mononuclear cells (PBMCs), collected at new diagnosis, from a patient treated with antithyroid drugs. CDR3: CASSRVSGANVLTF. The CDR3 region has the DNA TGTGCCAGCAGCAGGGTCTCTGGGGCCAACGTCCTGACTTTC.